Listed below are T cell receptor beta chains from one sample, sequenced in a study of shared clonotypes between healthy human individuals. Sequencing was performed with immunoSEQ multiplex PCR; in TCRdb, only in-frame clones are kept and a portion is missing. This sample has some 1 million clones, with 70% to 80% found just once. The material sequenced was memory CD4+ T cells sorted from blood. The receptors come from a man between 18 and 35 years old in good health. The CDR3 runs from the conserved cysteine through the conserved F or W. The D gene is left open where the match is weak. Clone size is stated in some rows and not others, as once, few, many or a class when expanded.

clone size	V gene	D gene	J gene	CDR3 DNA	CDR3 protein
-	TRBV5-5	TRBD1	TRBJ2-1	TGTGCCAGCAGCTTGGGACAGGGGAATGAGCAGTTCTTC	CASSLGQGNEQFF
-	TRBV19	-	TRBJ2-2	TGTGCCAGTAGTATAAGCTACGACACCGGGGAGCTGTTTTTT	CASSISYDTGELFF
-	TRBV28	TRBD1	TRBJ2-5	TGTGCCAGCAGTTCCTCGGGACAGGGTTCCGAGACCCAGTACTTC	CASSSSGQGSETQYF
-	TRBV5-6	-	TRBJ2-7	TGTGCCAGCAGCTTGCTCGGGAGCTCCTACGAGCAGTACTTC	CASSLLGSSYEQYF
-	TRBV7-2	-	TRBJ2-1	TGTGCCAGCAGCCCCATTGAGCGGAAGCAGTTCTTC	CASSPIERKQFF
-	TRBV5-1	-	TRBJ1-2	TGCGCCAGCAGCTTAGGTCCGGGGTGGTCGGACTATGGCTACACCTTC	CASSLGPGWSDYGYTF
-	TRBV27	-	TRBJ2-2	TGTGCCAGCAGTTGGGCCCCGATTAACACCGGGGAGCTGTTTTTT	CASSWAPINTGELFF
-	TRBV9	TRBD2	TRBJ2-3	TGTGCCAGCAGCGTAGCCCCGGGAGGCGGCACAGATACGCAGTATTTT	CASSVAPGGGTDTQYF
-	TRBV11-2	-	TRBJ1-4	TGTGCCAGCAGCTCTCAGACATGGGGTTATGAAAAACTGTTTTTT	CASSSQTWGYEKLFF
-	TRBV5-1	-	TRBJ2-2	TGCGCCAGCAGCCTGTGGCGGGAAAGGTCCGGGGAGCTGTTTTTT	CASSLWRERSGELFF
-	TRBV2	TRBD1	TRBJ1-1	TGTGCCGGGAGGGGGACAGGGGCCACTGAAGCTTTCTTT	CAGRGTGATEAFF
once	TRBV19	TRBD1	TRBJ1-2	TGTGCCAGTAGTATGGTGGGACAGTTTAACTATGGCTACACCTTC	CASSMVGQFNYGYTF
-	TRBV4-3	TRBD2	TRBJ2-1	TGCGCCAGCAGCACCCAGGGAGAAAGCGGGAGGAATGAGCAGTTCTTC	CASSTQGESGRNEQFF
-	TRBV5-1	-	TRBJ2-6	TGCGCCAGCAGCTTGGCCTTACAGGCACCCCCGTCTGGGGCCAACGTCCTGACTTTC	CASSLALQAPPSGANVLTF
-	TRBV6-1	-	TRBJ1-4	TGTGCCAGCAGTGAAACAAACGTTGGGGAAAAACTGTTTTTT	CASSETNVGEKLFF
-	TRBV19	-	TRBJ1-5	TGTGCCAGTAGTAACGCGGGGGCGGGTCAGCCCCAGCATTTT	CASSNAGAGQPQHF
-	TRBV6-1	-	TRBJ2-7	TGTGCCAGCACATGGGACGCCTACGAGCAGTACTTC	CASTWDAYEQYF
-	TRBV29-1	-	TRBJ2-2	TGCAGCGTTGGGGGAGCCTTGAACACCGGGGAGCTGTTTTTT	CSVGGALNTGELFF
-	TRBV7-9	TRBD1	TRBJ2-7	TGTGCCAGCAGCATCGGGACAGGCCAGGTGGACGAGCAGTACTTC	CASSIGTGQVDEQYF
-	TRBV2	TRBD1	TRBJ2-3	TGTGCCAGCAGTTTGATTCAGGGGGCAGGTACGCAGTATTTT	CASSLIQGAGTQYF
-	TRBV15	TRBD2	TRBJ2-3	TGTGCCACCAGCATTTCACGCGGGGGGGGAATAGATACGCAGTATTTT	CATSISRGGGIDTQYF
few	TRBV7-2	-	TRBJ1-6	TGTGCCAGCACCATAGGGAGGCAGGCTGCCTATAATTCACCCCTCCACTTT	CASTIGRQAAYNSPLHF
-	TRBV30	-	TRBJ2-5	TGTGCCTGCCATCGGCGAGGGGAGACCCAGTACTTC	CACHRRGETQYF
many	TRBV4-1	-	TRBJ1-4	TGCGCCAGCAGCCAAGATTTTTTACAGGTCGGTGGTGAAAAACTGTTTTTT	CASSQDFLQVGGEKLFF
-	TRBV2	-	TRBJ1-1	TGTGCCAGCAGTGGGCAACTCAACACTGAAGCTTTCTTT	CASSGQLNTEAFF
-	TRBV13	TRBD1	TRBJ2-7	TGTGCCAGCAGCTTTTACAGGGGTGATACCTACGAGCAGTACTTC	CASSFYRGDTYEQYF
-	TRBV6-5	-	TRBJ2-5	TGTGCCAGCGGTGCAGGGCCCGGCATCGGAGAGACCCAGTACTTC	CASGAGPGIGETQYF
-	TRBV5-4	TRBD2	TRBJ2-5	TGTGCCAGCAGCTTGATGGGACTAGCCGCCCCTATGACCCAGTACTTC	CASSLMGLAAPMTQYF
-	TRBV11-3	TRBD1	TRBJ2-1	TGTGCCAGCAGCTACGACAGGGGGAGCTACAATGAGCAGTTCTTC	CASSYDRGSYNEQFF
few	TRBV29-1	TRBD1	TRBJ2-7	TGCAGCGCCATTAGGGGGCAGGGGTCAAGCTCCTACGAGCAGTACTTC	CSAIRGQGSSSYEQYF